These 13 T cell receptor beta chains share one sample of origin, sequenced in a study of T cell clonotyping in hematopoietic cell transplantation. TCRdb's copy holds only in-frame clones and misses some; the assay was immunoSEQ multiplex PCR. The data show 15,000 to 20,000 clones, roughly 85% seen once. Sequenced sample: peripheral blood mononuclear cells. These receptors came from a woman aged 40-49 years in good health. Some clones in this sample may be carry-over from other donors' samples.

This rearrangement joins TRBV10-3 to TRBJ2-1; 9 bases align to TRBD2. Germline V gene lookup returns CDR1 ENHRY and CDR2 SYGVKD. V lost 1 base to trimming and J lost 9 bases; unmatched junction nucleotides: 7. The CDR3 totals 15 residues. The CDR3 DNA is TGTGCCATCAGTGAGTGGGGACTAGCCATTAGTGAGCAGTTCTTC. It translates to CAISEWGLAISEQFF.

The chain carries TRBV5-1 and TRBJ2-7; D call uncertain. Germline CDR1 reads SGHRS; CDR2 reads YFSETQ. This CDR3 is 13 amino acids long. The V and J ends lost 0 bases and 7 bases respectively, with 11 bases between them. This chain's CDR3 is CASSLDPNGEQYF. Here the CDR3 DNA reads TGCGCCAGCAGCTTGGACCCGAACGGGGAGCAGTACTTC.

V usage is TRBV7-2 and J usage is TRBJ2-7, with D possibly matching TRBD2 (6 bases). Germline CDR1 is SGHTA and CDR2 is FQGNSA. With 6 bases removed from V and 4 bases from J, the gap between germline ends came to 13 bases. The CDR3 runs 13 residues. CDR3 nucleotide sequence: TGTGCCAGCAGGGGGACTCCAGGGTACGAGCAGTACTTC. It encodes CASRGTPGYEQYF.

The chain carries TRBV18 and TRBJ2-7; the match to TRBD2 covers 12 bases. CDR1 is KGHSH, CDR2 LQKENI, per germline. The CDR3 runs to 14 residues. J was trimmed by 6 bases and V by 3 bases; bases with no gene match: 3. DNA of the CDR3: TGTGCCAGCTCACCGCCGACTAGCGGGGGCGAGCAGTACTTC. It codes for CASSPPTSGGEQYF.

The rearrangement uses TRBV19 and TRBJ2-1; TRBD2 is a possible D gene (5 bases). Germline V gene data show CDR1 as LNHDA and CDR2 as SQIVND (reference sequence). V was shortened by 4 bases and J by 5 bases, with 12 bases between the two germline ends. The CDR3 contains 14 residues. CDR3 region: CASSTSGVNNEQFF. Here the CDR3 DNA reads TGTGCCAGTAGTACCTCCGGGGTCAACAATGAGCAGTTCTTC.

The chain employs TRBV4-2 and TRBJ2-6; a possible D gene is TRBD2 (5 bases). The CDR3 covers 16 residues. Germline CDR1 is LGHNA and CDR2 is YNFKEQ. V was shortened by 1 base and J by 0 bases, with 7 bases between the two germline ends. Here the CDR3 DNA reads TGTGCCAGCAGCCAAGTAACTAGCTCTGGGGCCAACGTCCTGACTTTC. It specifies CASSQVTSSGANVLTF.

This chain's CDR3 is CAWNHGQGRYEQYF. The CDR3 DNA reads as TGTGCCTGGAACCACGGACAGGGGAGATACGAGCAGTACTTC. This sequence joins TRBV30 and TRBJ2-7; 9 bases are shared with TRBD1. This CDR3 is 14 amino acids long. Losses at the gene ends were 4 bases for V and 4 bases for J; bases not matched to a gene: 8. From germline, CDR1 is GTSNPN and CDR2 SVGIG (reference sequence).

The rearrangement uses TRBV13 and TRBJ1-2, with D unresolved. CDR1 is PRHDT and CDR2 is FYEKMQ in the germline V gene (reference sequence). This CDR3 is 14 amino acids long. Trimming cost V 5 bases and J 3 bases, with 13 bases left between them. CDR3 coding DNA: TGTGCCAGCAGCCCGCCTCAGGCGTACTATGGCTACACCTTC. It is translated as CASSPPQAYYGYTF.

The gene calls are TRBV7-9 and TRBJ2-1; TRBD2 aligns across 14 bases. V gave up 5 bases and J gave up 6 bases; unmatched junction bases: 3. In germline, CDR1 is SEHNR, CDR2 FQNEAQ (reference sequence). The CDR3 spans 15 residues. CDR3 in amino acids: CASSQGTSGSNEQFF. CDR3 nucleotides: TGTGCCAGCAGCCAAGGGACTAGCGGGAGCAATGAGCAGTTCTTC.

This chain connects TRBV6-6 to TRBJ1-3, with unresolved D. The CDR3 sequence is 14 residues long. Trimming removed 11 bases from V and 4 bases from J, with 18 bases in between. Germline V gives CDR1 MNHNY, CDR2 SVGAGI (reference sequence). CDR3 coding DNA: TGTGCCTCCTCTAGCAGTGATTCGGGAAACACCATATATTTT. This codes for CASSSSDSGNTIYF.

The chain is built from TRBV27 and TRBJ1-1, with 9 bases lining up with TRBD1. The length of the CDR3 is 13 residues. With V trimmed by 5 bases and J by 9 bases, 7 bases remained unmatched. Looked up from germline, CDR1 is MNHEY and CDR2 is SMNVEV (reference sequence). CDR3 coding DNA: TGTGCCAGCAGTCCTTTCACAGGGGGCCAAGCTTTCTTT. Translation: CASSPFTGGQAFF.

By share, this clone counts as medium-sized. The chain carries TRBV7-9 and TRBJ1-1; D is unclear. The CDR3 covers 13 residues. V lost 10 bases to trimming and J lost 1 base, with 13 bases between them. Germline V gives CDR1 SEHNR, CDR2 FQNEAQ (reference sequence). The CDR3 DNA sequence: TGTGCCATCGTGACCGGTGGGAACACTGAAGCTTTCTTT. Translating gives CAIVTGGNTEAFF.

V and J are TRBV30 and TRBJ1-1; D is unclear. This CDR3 spans 15 amino acids. V lost 5 bases, J lost 5 bases, and 21 bases lay in between. The germline CDR1 and CDR2 sequences are GTSNPN and SVGIG (reference sequence). The CDR3 DNA reads as TGTGCCTGGCACAAAATGGGGAAGTACGCAACTGAAGCTTTCTTT. Its translation: CAWHKMGKYATEAFF. The variable domain in full, completed from reference TRBV30 and TRBJ1-1, reads SQTIHQWPATLVQPVGSPLSLECTVEGTSNPNLYWYRQAAGRGLQLLFYSVGIGQISSEVPQNLSASRPQDRQFILSSKKLLLSDSGFYLCAWHKMGKYATEAFFGQGTRLTVV.